A single sample is the source of the 29 T cell receptor beta chains below, sequenced in a study of OX40 agonist ivuxolimab in advanced cancers. Generated by immunoSEQ multiplex PCR, the TCRdb table keeps only in-frame clones and is missing some. The table shows about 38,000 clones, with 65% to 80% occurring only once. This sample comprised CD4+ or CD8+ T cells sorted from blood, obtained in a trial of the OX40 agonist ivuxolimab. All receptors derive from an adult with an advanced solid tumor such as melanoma, head and neck, liver or kidney cancer.

The chain has TRBV6-4 and TRBJ2-2, with D perhaps matching TRBD1 (6 bases). This CDR3 has 14 amino acids. Trimming pared 3 bases from V and 5 bases from J, leaving 10 bases between. CDR1 and CDR2 (germline): MRHNA, SNTAGT. The CDR3 loop reads CASSEGARTGELFF. The CDR3 bases are TGTGCCAGCAGTGAGGGGGCTCGGACCGGGGAGCTGTTTTTT.

V gene TRBV6-5 combines with J gene TRBJ1-1; 7 bases are shared with TRBD1. The CDR3 covers 15 residues. V shed 7 bases, J shed 1 base, and the junction held 9 bases outside the gene matches. Germline V lookup: CDR1 MNHEY, CDR2 SVGAGI. The DNA for the CDR3 is TGTGCCAGCATCAAGCCAGGGACAGCGAACACTGAAGCTTTCTTT. This sequence encodes CASIKPGTANTEAFF.

The chain uses TRBV30 and TRBJ1-5, with a tentative D call TRBD1 (5 bases). CDR3 length equals 13 residues. V dropped 0 bases and J dropped 9 bases, with 12 bases sitting between them. Germline V gives CDR1 GTSNPN, CDR2 SVGIG (reference sequence). The CDR3 protein is CAWSVAGPGPQHF. DNA for the CDR3: TGTGCCTGGAGTGTTGCGGGGCCGGGGCCCCAGCATTTT.

This rearrangement joins TRBV7-9 to TRBJ2-5, with 11 positions matching TRBD1. V shed 5 bases and J 6 bases; nucleotides not matched to a gene: 5. The CDR3 length is 14 residues. Germline lookup yields CDR1 SEHNR and CDR2 FQNEAQ (reference sequence). The CDR3 bases are TGTGCCAGCAGCCTGGACAGGGGGCCCAAGACCCAGTACTTC. Translation: CASSLDRGPKTQYF. The full variable domain, its missing parts supplied by reference TRBV7-9 and TRBJ2-5, is DTGVSQNPRHKITKRGQNVTFRCDPISEHNRLYWYRQTLGQGPEFLTYFQNEAQLEKSRLLSDRFSAERPKGSFSTLEIQRTEQGDSAMYLCASSLDRGPKTQYFGPGTRLLVL.

V and J are TRBV28 and TRBJ2-3; TRBD1 is a possible D gene (5 bases). CDR3 length equals 15 residues. V lost 9 bases and J lost 2, with 18 bases in between. Germline V gene data show CDR1 as MDHEN and CDR2 as SYDVKM. CDR3 nucleotide sequence: TGTGCCAGAACTTCTATACAGGTTTCCACAGATACGCAGTATTTT. Residues: CARTSIQVSTDTQYF.

This chain links TRBV9 with TRBJ1-4, with unresolved D. V lost 0 bases and J 3 bases, leaving 9 bases between the germline ends. The CDR3 totals 15 residues. Germline V CDR1 and CDR2: SGDLS, YYNGEE. CDR3 amino acids: CASSVEASPNEKLFF. DNA for the CDR3: TGTGCCAGCAGCGTAGAGGCCAGCCCTAATGAAAAACTGTTTTTT.

The chain joins TRBV2 to TRBJ2-5; 8 bases align to TRBD1. Germline CDR1 SNHLY, CDR2 FYNNEI. V lost 5 bases to trimming and J lost 4 bases; unmatched junction nucleotides: 6. This CDR3 has 14 amino acids. CDR3 bases: TGTGCCAGCAGTTCGGACAGGGCCCGAGAGACCCAGTACTTC. This sequence encodes CASSSDRARETQYF.

This clone was seen a few times. The rearrangement links TRBV7-9 to TRBJ2-7; D is unresolved. Germline values: CDR1 SEHNR, CDR2 FQNEAQ (reference sequence). The CDR3 length is 13 residues. The V end was cut by 5 bases, the J end by 0 bases, with 8 bases between. The CDR3 bases are TGTGCCAGCAGCCGCGACTCCTCCTACGAGCAGTACTTC. It is translated as CASSRDSSYEQYF.

The J gene is TRBJ1-4, the V gene TRBV2; D gene unclear. Germline CDR1 is SNHLY and CDR2 is FYNNEI. The CDR3 covers 14 residues. Trimming removed 5 bases from V and 8 bases from J, with 15 bases in between. CDR3 residues: CASSLAGMSEKLFF. The CDR3 nucleotides are TGTGCCAGCAGTTTGGCCGGTATGAGCGAAAAACTGTTTTTT.

This clone was seen only once. The chain has TRBV5-1 and TRBJ1-3; TRBD1 agrees at 7 bases. The CDR3 is 16 residues long. J lost 0 bases, V lost 5 bases, and 8 bases had no gene match. Germline CDR1 and CDR2: SGHRS and YFSETQ. Here the CDR3 DNA reads TGCGCCAGCAGTTCGGGACAGCCTAGCTCTGGAAACACCATATATTTT. Amino acid sequence: CASSSGQPSSGNTIYF.

This clone was seen only a few times. The V gene is TRBV6-1, the J gene TRBJ1-2; D call uncertain. The CDR3 contains 13 residues. Germline V gene sequence: CDR1 MNHNS, CDR2 SASEGT. V was trimmed by 7 bases and J by 4 bases, leaving 13 bases between them. CDR3 amino acids: CASIWGMGYGYTF. The CDR3, as DNA: TGTGCCAGCATATGGGGAATGGGCTATGGCTACACCTTC.

The chain recombines TRBV6-1 with TRBJ2-3; no clear D gene. Germline loops: CDR1 MNHNS, CDR2 SASEGT. The CDR3 consists of 12 residues. Between the trimmed V and J ends, which lost 6 bases and 2 bases, there was a span of 6 bases. The CDR3 loop reads CASRHTTDTQYF. CDR3 bases: TGTGCCAGCAGGCATACCACAGATACGCAGTATTTT.

V and J are TRBV28 and TRBJ1-3; D is undetermined. The ends were cut back, 6 bases at V and 4 bases at J, with 19 bases in the middle. CDR3 size: 16 residues. Germline V gene lookup returns CDR1 MDHEN and CDR2 SYDVKM. The CDR3 here is CASSRGGTGFGNTIYF. Written as DNA, the CDR3 is TGTGCCAGCAGCCGTGGAGGCACGGGTTTCGGAAACACCATATATTTT.

This rearrangement joins TRBV9 to TRBJ1-6; 7 bases map to TRBD1. Germline V gene sequence: CDR1 SGDLS, CDR2 YYNGEE. CDR3 length: 17 residues. The V segment lost 2 bases and the J segment 0 bases; nucleotides outside the gene matches: 5. The CDR3 sequence: CASSVSTGSSYNSPLHF. CDR3 nucleotide sequence: TGTGCCAGCAGCGTGTCGACAGGGAGCTCCTATAATTCACCCCTCCACTTT.

The rearrangement links TRBV7-3 to TRBJ2-1, with 7 bases that match TRBD1. Germline V gene lookup returns CDR1 SGHTA and CDR2 FQGTGA. Trimming removed 5 bases from V and 9 bases from J; junction bases left unmatched: 10. This CDR3 region has 14 residues. CDR3 nucleotide sequence: TGTGCCAGCAGCGCAACCGCCGGGACAGCTGAGCAGTTCTTC. It yields the protein CASSATAGTAEQFF.

V is TRBV5-1 and J is TRBJ1-6; D is perhaps TRBD1 (5 bases). Trimming shortened V by 0 bases and J by 5 bases, and 6 bases separated the two germline ends. This CDR3 contains 14 residues. The V gene's germline CDR1 is SGHRS and CDR2 YFSETQ. CDR3 DNA sequence: TGCGCCAGCAGCTTGGTAGGGGATAATTCACCCCTCCACTTT. This encodes CASSLVGDNSPLHF.

The chain carries TRBV18 and TRBJ1-3; D not certain. CDR1 and CDR2 from the germline V gene are KGHSH and LQKENI. CDR3 length equals 16 residues. Trimming took 6 bases from V and 0 from J, leaving 15 bases between them. The CDR3 region is CASSPTGSSSGNTIYF. The CDR3 DNA sequence: TGTGCCAGCTCCCCGACGGGATCCTCCTCTGGAAACACCATATATTTT. Based on the CDR3 plus reference TRBV18 and TRBJ1-3, the full variable domain is NAGVMQNPRHLVRRRGQEARLRCSPMKGHSHVYWYRQLPEEGLKFMVYLQKENIIDESGMPKERFSAEFPKEGPSILRIQQVVRGDSAAYFCASSPTGSSSGNTIYFGEGSWLTVV.

The J gene is TRBJ1-5, the V gene TRBV4-2, with TRBD1 matching over 9 bases. The V and J ends lost 1 base and 7 bases, in that order; junction bases with no gene match: 5. The length of the CDR3 is 15 residues. Germline CDR1 is LGHNA and CDR2 is YNFKEQ. This CDR3 reads CASSQATGGGQPQHF. The CDR3 DNA is TGTGCCAGCAGCCAAGCTACAGGGGGCGGCCAGCCCCAGCATTTT.

The CDR3 reads CASSLDDRFNEQFF. The CDR3 bases are TGTGCCAGCAGCTTAGATGACCGCTTCAATGAGCAGTTCTTC. The V and J genes are TRBV11-2 and TRBJ2-1, with no clear D. Trimming removed 0 bases from V and 6 bases from J, with 9 bases in between. Germline V CDR1 and CDR2: SGHAT, FQNNGV. CDR3 length equals 14 residues. The whole variable domain, remainder taken from reference TRBV11-2 and TRBJ2-1, is EAGVAQSPRYKIIEKRQSVAFWCNPISGHATLYWYQQILGQGPKLLIQFQNNGVVDDSQLPKDRFSAERLKGVDSTLKIQPAKLEDSAVYLCASSLDDRFNEQFFGPGTRLTVL.

This clone was found once. V usage is TRBV11-1 and J usage is TRBJ1-2, with 7 bases that match TRBD1. This CDR3 is 13 amino acids long. Trimming took 4 bases from V and 8 from J; bases not matched to a gene: 7. Germline-derived CDR1 and CDR2 are SGHAT and FQDESV (reference sequence). The CDR3 protein is CASSSGTAGGYTF. The DNA of the CDR3 is TGTGCCAGCAGCTCTGGGACAGCAGGAGGCTACACCTTC. The complete variable domain, with remaining parts taken from reference TRBV11-1 and TRBJ1-2, reads EAEVAQSPRYKITEKSQAVAFWCDPISGHATLYWYRQILGQGPELLVQFQDESVVDDSQLPKDRFSAERLKGVDSTLKIQPAELGDSAMYLCASSSGTAGGYTFGSGTRLTVV.

This sequence joins TRBV6-1 and TRBJ1-2; 8 bases agree with TRBD1. In germline, CDR1 is MNHNS, CDR2 SASEGT. CDR3 length: 13 amino acids. Trimming at V came to 6 bases and at J to 2 bases, leaving 2 bases not matched to a gene. CDR3 protein: CASRWTGNYGYTF. In DNA form, the CDR3 reads TGTGCCAGCAGATGGACAGGGAACTATGGCTACACCTTC.

The V call is TRBV28, the J call TRBJ2-7; 7 bases are a match to TRBD2. The germline V gene has CDR1 MDHEN and CDR2 SYDVKM. The J segment lost 2 bases and the V segment lost 1 base, leaving 11 bases of the junction unmatched. The CDR3 is made up of 17 amino acids. The CDR3 spells CASSLYIAGVGTYEQYF. The CDR3 nucleotides are TGTGCCAGCAGTTTATATATTGCGGGAGTGGGGACCTACGAGCAGTACTTC.

This clone has more than one count but fewer than ten. This chain joins TRBV14 and TRBJ1-2; D gene ambiguous. The CDR3 runs 13 residues. V was cut by 1 base and J by 4 bases, with 7 bases left in between. Germline assignment: CDR1 SGHDN and CDR2 FVKESK. The CDR3 bases are TGTGCCAGCAGCCAAGGGGTTGGCTATGGCTACACCTTC. This codes for CASSQGVGYGYTF.

The chain is built from TRBV29-1 and TRBJ2-7; possible D gene TRBD1, 6 bases. The CDR3 has 12 amino acids. Germline CDR1 and CDR2: SQVTM and ANQGSEA. Trimming removed 2 bases at V and 3 bases at J, with 8 bases between. CDR3: CSVEQGNYEQYF. DNA for the CDR3: TGCAGCGTTGAACAGGGGAACTACGAGCAGTACTTC.

The chain joins TRBV5-4 to TRBJ2-2; D ambiguous. The CDR3 covers 16 residues. Trimming removed 0 bases from V and 4 bases from J, with 13 bases in between. Germline CDR1 is SGHNT and CDR2 is YYREEE (reference sequence). DNA of the CDR3: TGTGCCAGCAGCTTGGTCCAAGGGTTCGGCACCGGGGAGCTGTTTTTT. Protein: CASSLVQGFGTGELFF. The variable domain in full, with the rest retrieved from reference TRBV5-4 and TRBJ2-2, is ETGVTQSPTHLIKTRGQQVTLRCSSQSGHNTVSWYQQALGQGPQFIFQYYREEENGRGNFPPRFSGLQFPNYSSELNVNALELDDSALYLCASSLVQGFGTGELFFGEGSRLTVL.

J is TRBJ1-5 and V is TRBV19; weak D call: TRBD1 (5 bases). Trimming removed 7 bases from V and 1 base from J, with 14 bases in between. The length of the CDR3 is 15 residues. Germline V gives CDR1 LNHDA, CDR2 SQIVND (reference sequence). CDR3 DNA: TGTGCCAGTACCATGGGCAGGGTAAGCAATCAGCCCCAGCATTTT. Protein: CASTMGRVSNQPQHF.

The gene calls are TRBV5-1 and TRBJ2-2; D not resolved. The V gene's germline CDR1 is SGHRS and CDR2 YFSETQ. Trimming shortened V by 1 base and J by 6 bases, and 13 bases separated the two germline ends. This CDR3 is 15 amino acids long. For the CDR3, the DNA is TGCGCCAGCAGCTTGTTCGACGTGTATGCCGGGGAGCTGTTTTTT. It specifies CASSLFDVYAGELFF.

Only a few counts were recorded for this clone. The genes are TRBV2 and TRBJ1-2; 9 bases line up with TRBD1. This CDR3 comprises 14 residues. CDR1 is SNHLY, CDR2 FYNNEI, per germline. The ends lost 7 bases at V and 4 bases at J; junction bases unmatched: 7. The CDR3 coding sequence is TGTGCCAGCAATACCGGGACAGGGAGCTATGGCTACACCTTC. Translating gives CASNTGTGSYGYTF.

The chain has TRBV6-6 and TRBJ1-4; 10 bases map to TRBD1. Germline V gene data show CDR1 as MNHNY and CDR2 as SVGAGI (reference sequence). The CDR3 is 15 residues long. V shed 5 bases, J shed 15 bases, and the junction held 15 bases outside the gene matches. The CDR3 DNA reads as TGTGCCAGCAGTAACTACGGGACAGGGGATCAAAAGGTGTTTTTT. It encodes CASSNYGTGDQKVFF.